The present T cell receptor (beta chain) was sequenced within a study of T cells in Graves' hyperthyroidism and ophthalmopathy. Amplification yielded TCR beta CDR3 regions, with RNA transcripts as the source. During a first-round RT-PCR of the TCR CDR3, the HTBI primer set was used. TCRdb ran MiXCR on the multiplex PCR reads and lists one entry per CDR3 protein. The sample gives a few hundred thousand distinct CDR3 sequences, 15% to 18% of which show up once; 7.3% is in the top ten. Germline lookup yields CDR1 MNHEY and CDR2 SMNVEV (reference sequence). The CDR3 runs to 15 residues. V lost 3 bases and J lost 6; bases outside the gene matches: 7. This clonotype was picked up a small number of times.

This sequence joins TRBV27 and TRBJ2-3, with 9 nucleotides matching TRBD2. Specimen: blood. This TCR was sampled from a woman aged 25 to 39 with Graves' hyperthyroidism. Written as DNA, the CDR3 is TGTGCCAGCAGTTTGGGGACTAGCTATCGGGATACGCAGTATTTT. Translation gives CASSLGTSYRDTQYF.